The 22 T cell receptor beta chains below were found in one sample sequenced in a study of regulatory T cells in long-lasting Graves disease. Time point of the sample: newly diagnosed GD, antithyroid drugs for less than 3 months. The authors made the TCR library using RNA they extracted from PBMCs. To make TCR beta libraries, researchers used iRepertoire HTBI primers and Arm-PCR of CDR3 regions. TCRdb ran MiXCR on the multiplex PCR reads and lists one entry per CDR3 protein. The sample holds approximately 250,000 distinct CDR3 sequences, about 18% seen once. The specimen comprised peripheral blood mononuclear cells (PBMCs), sampled at new diagnosis, from a patient treated with antithyroid drugs. The receptors were sampled from a female donor with Graves disease.

This clonotype showed up many times. The chain employs TRBV7-9 and TRBJ2-1, with TRBD1 matching 8 bases. This CDR3 contains 14 residues. Germline values: CDR1 SEHNR, CDR2 FQNEAQ (reference sequence). V shed 1 base, J shed 9 bases, and the junction held 5 bases outside the gene matches. CDR3 coding DNA: TGTGCCAGCAGCTTAGGCAGGGGGCCTGGTGAGCAGTTCTTC. Translation gives CASSLGRGPGEQFF.

This clonotype was counted at least ten times. J is TRBJ2-3 and V is TRBV20-1; tentative D call: TRBD2 (7 bases). Germline CDR1 is DFQATT and CDR2 is SNEGSKA (reference sequence). The CDR3 contains 15 residues. V lost 5 bases, J lost 1 base, and 16 bases lay in between. CDR3 region: CSAPERGGGTDTQYF. CDR3 DNA: TGCAGTGCTCCCGAAAGGGGGGGAGGCACAGATACGCAGTATTTT.

This clonotype was picked up a small number of times. The genes are TRBV9 and TRBJ2-7; 14 bases map to TRBD2. The DNA end is more similar to TRBJ2-4, so the J call may be wrong. Germline V gene sequence: CDR1 SGDLS, CDR2 YYNGEE. There are 16 residues in the CDR3. The DNA for the CDR3 is TGTGCCAGCAGCGTAGAGGGGACTAGCGGGAGAAACATTCAGTACTTC. It codes for CASSVEGTSGRNIQYF.

This clonotype was observed a handful of times. It may be a read error: a sequence one base away is much more abundant. This sequence joins TRBV18 and TRBJ2-3; possible D gene TRBD1, 5 bases. Germline V CDR1 and CDR2: KGHSH, LQKENI. V lost 8 bases and J lost 0, with 12 bases in between. This CDR3 has 14 amino acids. This CDR3 reads CASPYDRSTDTQYF. CDR3 nucleotides: TGTGCCAGCCCATATGACAGAAGCACAGATACGCAGTATTTT. The full variable domain, with the rest looked up from reference TRBV18 and TRBJ2-3, is NAGVMQNPRHLVRRRGQEARLRCSPMKGHSHVYWYRQLPEEGLKFMVYLQKENIIDESGMPKERFSAEFPKEGPSILRIQQVVRGDSAAYFCASPYDRSTDTQYFGPGTRLTVL.

In its sample, this clonotype was seen many times. V and J are TRBV30 and TRBJ2-7; a weak D match, TRBD1 (6 bases). CDR3 length: 13 residues. V lost 1 base and J lost 2, with 9 bases in between. Looked up from germline, CDR1 is GTSNPN and CDR2 is SVGIG (reference sequence). CDR3 sequence: CAWSGGQPYEQYF. In nucleotides, the CDR3 is TGTGCCTGGAGTGGTGGACAGCCCTACGAGCAGTACTTC.

This clonotype was counted a few times. The CDR3 here is CASSPPGGTRSYNEQFF. The CDR3 nucleotides read TGTGCCAGCAGCCCCCCCGGAGGGACTCGCTCCTACAATGAGCAGTTCTTC. This chain joins TRBV3-1 and TRBJ2-1; TRBD2 might be the D (6 bases). The CDR3 totals 17 residues. The V and J ends lost 4 bases and 0 bases respectively, with 16 bases between them. Germline V gene sequence: CDR1 LGHDT, CDR2 YNNKEL (reference sequence).

The rearrangement links TRBV12-3 or TRBV12-4 to TRBJ1-5; D is perhaps TRBD1 (6 bases). V lost 7 bases and J lost 2, with 15 bases in between. This CDR3 region has 15 residues. CDR3 coding DNA: TGTGCCAGCACAGCGGGGGGCCCGGGCAATCAGCCCCAGCATTTT. This gives the protein CASTAGGPGNQPQHF.

This clonotype was detected only a few times. The chain employs TRBV27 and TRBJ2-1; 7 nucleotides align to TRBD1. Trimming cost V 1 base and J 6 bases; bases outside gene matches: 6. Germline lookup yields CDR1 MNHEY and CDR2 SMNVEV (reference sequence). The CDR3 spans 15 residues. CDR3: CASSLYPPGGNEQFF. CDR3 sequence (DNA): TGTGCCAGCAGTTTATACCCCCCAGGGGGCAATGAGCAGTTCTTC.

This clonotype was seen ten or more times. V usage is TRBV7-2 and J usage is TRBJ2-7; 12 bases line up with TRBD1. The germline CDR1 and CDR2 sequences are SGHTA and FQGNSA. V was pared by 6 bases and J by 2 bases, with 5 bases of the junction left unmatched. This CDR3 has 15 amino acids. CDR3 nucleotides: TGTGCCAGCAGTTGGGACAGGGGGCGCCCCTACGAGCAGTACTTC. Its translation: CASSWDRGRPYEQYF.

The genes are TRBV5-1 and TRBJ1-3, with D possibly being TRBD1 (6 bases). Trimming removed 2 bases at V and 3 bases at J, with 6 bases between. This CDR3 region has 13 residues. The germline V gene encodes CDR1 SGHRS and CDR2 YFSETQ. In DNA form, the CDR3 reads TGCGCCAGCAGCTTACAGGGTGGAAACACCATATATTTT. Translation: CASSLQGGNTIYF.

This clonotype was seen at least ten times. The CDR3 protein is CASILDREYEQYF. CDR3 nucleotide sequence: TGTGCCAGCATCCTGGACAGGGAGTACGAGCAGTACTTC. The chain is built from TRBV6-1 and TRBJ2-7; TRBD1 matches at 8 bases. CDR1 is MNHNS and CDR2 is SASEGT in the germline V gene. The CDR3 loop spans 13 amino acids. V lost 7 bases and J lost 4; bases outside the gene matches: 6.

This clonotype showed up many times. The gene calls are TRBV19 and TRBJ1-2, with D maybe TRBD1 (6 bases). V gave up 3 bases and J gave up 6 bases, with 14 bases separating them. The CDR3 runs 14 residues. Germline loops: CDR1 LNHDA, CDR2 SQIVND (reference sequence). CDR3 in DNA: TGTGCCAGTAGTATTGATGGGCCAGGGGATGGCTACACCTTC. Translation gives CASSIDGPGDGYTF.

This clonotype was detected many times. The V gene is TRBV20-1, the J gene TRBJ1-1; unclear D gene. Germline V gene lookup returns CDR1 DFQATT and CDR2 SNEGSKA (reference sequence). This CDR3 comprises 15 residues. V dropped 0 bases and J dropped 4 bases, with 15 bases sitting between them. DNA of the CDR3: TGCAGTGCTAGAGATATGCGGGTTTTTGGCACTGAAGCTTTCTTT. This encodes CSARDMRVFGTEAFF.

This clonotype occurred many times. This rearrangement joins TRBV11-2 to TRBJ2-7; D unclear. The CDR3 runs 11 residues. CDR1 and CDR2 from the germline V gene are SGHAT and FQNNGV. V lost 4 bases, J lost 6 bases, and 7 bases lay in between. CDR3 residues: CASSSAGEQYF. The CDR3 DNA reads as TGTGCCAGCAGCTCAGCAGGCGAGCAGTACTTC.

This clonotype was counted at least ten times. The chain combines TRBV6-5 with TRBJ1-4; 8 bases are shared with TRBD1. The CDR3 extends over 15 amino acids. Germline V gene sequence: CDR1 MNHEY, CDR2 SVGAGI. V shed 2 bases and J 8 bases; nucleotides not matched to a gene: 7. In DNA, the CDR3 is TGTGCCAGCAGTTACGCAGGGGGCGCCGGGGAAAAACTGTTTTTT. Translated: CASSYAGGAGEKLFF.

With regard to this clonotype: A much larger clone sits a single nucleotide away, making a read error possible. The V call is TRBV7-8, the J call TRBJ1-4; 9 nucleotides align to TRBD1. The V gene's germline CDR1 is SGHVS and CDR2 FQNEAQ. The length of the CDR3 is 14 residues. The CDR3 DNA follows: TGTGCCAGCGGCATGACAGGGGGACATGAAAAACGGTTTTTT. This encodes CASGMTGGHEKRFF.

In DNA form, the CDR3 reads TGTGCCACCAGCAGAGATCGAACAGGGGCAGAGACCCAGTACTTC. Its translation is CATSRDRTGAETQYF. This chain links TRBV15 with TRBJ2-5; 7 bases agree with TRBD1. CDR3 size: 15 residues. CDR1 and CDR2 from the germline V gene are LNHNV and YYDKDF (reference sequence). The V segment lost 0 bases and the J segment 4 bases; nucleotides outside the gene matches: 5.

The rearrangement uses TRBV9 and TRBJ2-5; D gene unclear. In germline, CDR1 is SGDLS, CDR2 YYNGEE. Trimming cost V 4 bases and J 5 bases, with 18 bases left between them. The CDR3 extends over 15 amino acids. CDR3 in DNA: TGTGCCAGCAGCCCATCAGGTACTCCCGGCGAGACCCAGTACTTC. Protein: CASSPSGTPGETQYF.

This clonotype was recorded at least ten times. V usage is TRBV3-1 and J usage is TRBJ1-4; D is possibly TRBD1 (6 bases). Trimming cost V 4 bases and J 6 bases, with 12 bases left between them. The CDR3 length is 14 residues. In germline, CDR1 is LGHDT, CDR2 YNNKEL (reference sequence). The CDR3 DNA sequence: TGTGCCAGCAGCCGAGACAGGAGGGATGAAAAACTGTTTTTT. Translating gives CASSRDRRDEKLFF.

This clonotype was seen at least ten times. The chain uses TRBV7-9 and TRBJ1-1; D is unclear. The CDR3 loop spans 14 amino acids. Trimming left V 5 bases short and J 1 base short, with 11 bases between. Per germline, CDR1 SEHNR and CDR2 FQNEAQ (reference sequence). The CDR3 sequence is CASSATTANTEAFF. The CDR3 DNA follows: TGTGCCAGCAGCGCCACTACAGCGAACACTGAAGCTTTCTTT.

The gene calls are TRBV28 and TRBJ2-1; 7 positions agree with TRBD2. The length of the CDR3 is 16 residues. The V gene's germline CDR1 is MDHEN and CDR2 SYDVKM. The J segment lost 10 bases and the V segment lost 3 bases, leaving 15 bases of the junction unmatched. The CDR3: CASSFPPGRGLLEQFF. The CDR3 DNA follows: TGTGCCAGCAGTTTCCCCCCGGGCCGGGGACTACTGGAGCAGTTCTTC.

The V gene is TRBV3-1, the J gene TRBJ2-5, with 11 bases that match TRBD1. Germline loops: CDR1 LGHDT, CDR2 YNNKEL (reference sequence). After removal of 2 bases from V and 5 bases from J, the junction contained 7 bases not matched to a gene. This CDR3 region has 16 residues. Here the CDR3 reads CASSQRTGGAGETQYF. CDR3 DNA sequence: TGTGCCAGCAGCCAACGGACAGGGGGCGCGGGGGAGACCCAGTACTTC.